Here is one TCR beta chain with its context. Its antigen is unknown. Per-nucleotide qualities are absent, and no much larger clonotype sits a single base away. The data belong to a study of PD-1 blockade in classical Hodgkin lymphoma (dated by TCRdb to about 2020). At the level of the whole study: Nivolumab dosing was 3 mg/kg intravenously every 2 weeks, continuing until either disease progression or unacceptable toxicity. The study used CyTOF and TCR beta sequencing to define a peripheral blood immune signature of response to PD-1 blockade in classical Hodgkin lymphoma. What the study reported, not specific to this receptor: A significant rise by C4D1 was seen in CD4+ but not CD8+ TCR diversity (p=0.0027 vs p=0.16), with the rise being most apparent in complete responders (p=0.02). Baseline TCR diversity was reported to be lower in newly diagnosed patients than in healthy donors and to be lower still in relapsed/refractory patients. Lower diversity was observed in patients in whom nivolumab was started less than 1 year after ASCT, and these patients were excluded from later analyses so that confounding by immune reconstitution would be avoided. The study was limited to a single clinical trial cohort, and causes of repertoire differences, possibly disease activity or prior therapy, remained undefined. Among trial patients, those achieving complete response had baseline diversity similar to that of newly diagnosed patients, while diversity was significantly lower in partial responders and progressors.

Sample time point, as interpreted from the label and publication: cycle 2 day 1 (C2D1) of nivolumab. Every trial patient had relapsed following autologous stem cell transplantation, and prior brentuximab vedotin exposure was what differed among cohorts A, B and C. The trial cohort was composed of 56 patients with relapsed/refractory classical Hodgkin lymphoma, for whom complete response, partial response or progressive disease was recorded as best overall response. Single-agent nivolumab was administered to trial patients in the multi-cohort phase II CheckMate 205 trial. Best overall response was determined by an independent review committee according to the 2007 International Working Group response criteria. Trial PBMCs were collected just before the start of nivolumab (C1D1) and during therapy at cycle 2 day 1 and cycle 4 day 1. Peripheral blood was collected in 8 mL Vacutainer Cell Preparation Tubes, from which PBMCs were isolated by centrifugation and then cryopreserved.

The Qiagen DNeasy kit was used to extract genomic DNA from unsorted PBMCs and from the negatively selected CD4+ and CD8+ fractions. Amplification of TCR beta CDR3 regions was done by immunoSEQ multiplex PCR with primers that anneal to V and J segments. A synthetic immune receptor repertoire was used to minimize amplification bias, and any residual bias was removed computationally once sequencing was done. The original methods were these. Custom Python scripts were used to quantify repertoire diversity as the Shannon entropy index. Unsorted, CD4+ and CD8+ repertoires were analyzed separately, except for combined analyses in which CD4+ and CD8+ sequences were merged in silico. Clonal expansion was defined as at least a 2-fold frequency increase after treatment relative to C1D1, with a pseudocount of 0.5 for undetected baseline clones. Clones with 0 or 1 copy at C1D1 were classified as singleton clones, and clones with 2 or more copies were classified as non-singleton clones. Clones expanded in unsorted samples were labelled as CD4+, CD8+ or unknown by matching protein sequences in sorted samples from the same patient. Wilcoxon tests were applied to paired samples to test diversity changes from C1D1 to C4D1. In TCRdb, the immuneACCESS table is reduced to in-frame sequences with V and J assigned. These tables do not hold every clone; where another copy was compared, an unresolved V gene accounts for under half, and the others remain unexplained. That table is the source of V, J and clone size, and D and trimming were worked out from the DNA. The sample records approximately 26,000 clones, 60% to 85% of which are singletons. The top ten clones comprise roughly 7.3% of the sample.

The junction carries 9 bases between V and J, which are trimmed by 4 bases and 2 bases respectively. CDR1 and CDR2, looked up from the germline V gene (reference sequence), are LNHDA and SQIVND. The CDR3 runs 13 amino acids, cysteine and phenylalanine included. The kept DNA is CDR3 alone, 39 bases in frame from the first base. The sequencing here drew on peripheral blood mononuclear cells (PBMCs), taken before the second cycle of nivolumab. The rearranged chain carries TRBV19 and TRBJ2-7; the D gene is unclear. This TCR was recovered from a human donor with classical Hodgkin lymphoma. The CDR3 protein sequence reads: CASSSGPTYEQYF. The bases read TGTGCCAGTAGTAGTGGGCCAACCTACGAGCAGTACTTC.